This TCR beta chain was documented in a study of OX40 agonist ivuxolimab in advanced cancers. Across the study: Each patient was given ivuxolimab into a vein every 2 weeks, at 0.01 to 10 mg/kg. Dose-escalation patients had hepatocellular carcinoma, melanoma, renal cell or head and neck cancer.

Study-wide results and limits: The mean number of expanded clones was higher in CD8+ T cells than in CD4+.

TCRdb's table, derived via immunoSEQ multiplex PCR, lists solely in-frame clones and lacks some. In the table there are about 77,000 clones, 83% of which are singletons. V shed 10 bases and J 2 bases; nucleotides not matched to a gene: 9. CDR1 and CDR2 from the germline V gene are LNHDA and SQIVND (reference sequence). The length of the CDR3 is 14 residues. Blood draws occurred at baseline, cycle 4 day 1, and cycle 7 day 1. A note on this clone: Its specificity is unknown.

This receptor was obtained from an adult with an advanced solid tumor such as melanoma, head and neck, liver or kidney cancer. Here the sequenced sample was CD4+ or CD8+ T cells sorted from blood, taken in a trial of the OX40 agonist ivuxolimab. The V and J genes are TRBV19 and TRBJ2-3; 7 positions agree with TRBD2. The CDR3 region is CATKPGLNTDTQYF. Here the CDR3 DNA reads TGTGCCACCAAACCGGGACTAAACACAGATACGCAGTATTTT.